This TCR beta chain was profiled in a study of shared clonotypes between healthy human individuals. Profiled with immunoSEQ multiplex PCR; TCRdb holds only in-frame clones, not every one. The sample records 2,100,000 or so clones, 90% to 96% being singletons. V shed 5 bases and J 6 bases; nucleotides not matched to a gene: 10. The length of the CDR3 is 16 residues. Germline V gene sequence: CDR1 SEHNR, CDR2 FQNEAQ (reference sequence). The sample taken for sequencing was naive CD4+ T cells sorted from blood. Subset: CD45RA+ positively selected. The source of this sequence is a man aged 18 to 35 in good health. This chain uses TRBV7-9 with TRBJ2-2; the match to TRBD1 covers 9 bases. CDR3 in DNA: TGTGCCAGCAGCCCCGGGACAGGGACTTCCGCCGGGGAGCTGTTTTTT. This encodes CASSPGTGTSAGELFF.